This is a list of T cell receptor beta chains from one sample in a study of technical replicates of blood from several donors. Method: immunoSEQ multiplex PCR; TCRdb's copy keeps in-frame clones and lacks some. The data contain some 14,000 clones, 75% to 90% of them singletons. Sequences were obtained from PBMCs. Receptor source: a human donor in good health. CDR3s include the opening cysteine and the closing phenylalanine or tryptophan. A D gene is named only where the DNA matches it firmly. Expanded clones get a size class; other rows say once, few or many, or leave the size out.

TRBJ1-1,-,TRBD1,TRBV29-1,CSVDATGGRTEAFF,TGCAGCGTTGATGCGACAGGGGGTCGGACTGAAGCTTTCTTT
TRBJ2-1,-,TRBD2,TRBV7-2,CASSIGLARRYNEQFF,TGTGCCAGCAGCATAGGACTAGCCCGGCGGTACAATGAGCAGTTCTTC
TRBJ2-3,-,TRBD2,TRBV9,CASSGTSGRYSTDTQYF,TGTGCCAGCAGCGGTACTAGCGGGAGGTACTCCACAGATACGCAGTATTTT
TRBJ2-3,-,TRBD2,TRBV12-5,CARTHREREGDTQYF,TGTGCTAGGACTCACAGAGAGCGGGAGGGAGATACGCAGTATTTT
TRBJ1-1,-,TRBD1,TRBV18,CASSRDRVIGSNTEAFF,TGTGCCAGCTCACGGGACAGGGTAATTGGGAGCAACACTGAAGCTTTCTTT
TRBJ2-7,-,TRBD1,TRBV28,CASNKGQGTYEQYF,TGTGCCAGCAACAAGGGACAGGGTACCTACGAGCAGTACTTC
TRBJ2-3,-,TRBD1,TRBV19,CASSMGQGGATDTQYF,TGTGCCAGTAGTATGGGACAGGGAGGGGCCACAGATACGCAGTATTTT
TRBJ2-4,-,TRBD2,TRBV7-3,CASSLTSAAKNIQYF,TGTGCCAGCAGCCTCACTAGCGCAGCCAAAAACATTCAGTACTTC
TRBJ2-3,-,-,TRBV6-5,CASSYSISGTDTQYF,TGTGCCAGCAGTTACTCGATTAGCGGCACAGATACGCAGTATTTT
TRBJ2-7,-,-,TRBV5-5,CASSPGGSDEQYF,TGTGCCAGCAGCCCGGGGGGCAGCGACGAGCAGTACTTC
TRBJ2-7,-,-,TRBV5-6,CASSFDRISDEQYF,TGTGCCAGCAGCTTCGACAGGATCTCGGACGAGCAGTACTTC
TRBJ1-5,few,-,TRBV2,CASSERPLQPQHF,TGTGCCAGCAGTGAGCGCCCGCTTCAGCCCCAGCATTTT
TRBJ2-1,-,-,TRBV5-1,CASGSGQSYNEQFF,TGCGCCAGTGGGAGCGGCCAGTCCTACAATGAGCAGTTCTTC
TRBJ2-1,-,-,TRBV11-2,CASSLGPPPLSSYNEQFF,TGTGCCAGCAGCTTAGGCCCCCCACCCCTGAGCTCCTACAATGAGCAGTTCTTC
TRBJ1-1,-,-,TRBV29-1,CSVKRDYTEAFF,TGCAGCGTTAAGAGGGATTACACTGAAGCTTTCTTT
TRBJ2-7,once,TRBD2,TRBV2,CASSEALRLAGVDYEQYF,TGTGCCAGCAGTGAAGCGCTTAGGCTAGCGGGAGTCGATTACGAGCAGTACTTC
TRBJ2-5,-,-,TRBV6-5,CASSYSGGSEGSQYF,TGTGCCAGCAGTTACTCGGGCGGCTCGGAGGGGTCCCAGTACTTC
TRBJ2-1,-,TRBD1,TRBV10-3,CAISVVDRDSYNEQFF,TGTGCCATCAGTGTAGTAGACAGGGACTCCTACAATGAGCAGTTCTTC
TRBJ1-1,-,-,TRBV6-6,CASSYSAGYTEAFF,TGTGCCAGCAGTTACTCTGCAGGGTACACTGAAGCTTTCTTT
TRBJ2-7,-,-,TRBV19,CASSPQGSLYEQYF,TGTGCCAGTAGTCCACAGGGAAGCCTTTACGAGCAGTACTTC
TRBJ1-3,-,TRBD1,TRBV2,CASSGTGLSGNTIYF,TGTGCCAGCAGTGGGACAGGGCTCTCTGGAAACACCATATATTTT
TRBJ1-2,-,TRBD1,TRBV19,CASSMATGGNYGYTF,TGTGCCAGTAGTATGGCGACAGGGGGGAACTATGGCTACACCTTC
TRBJ2-7,few,-,TRBV7-9,CASSLLASSYEQYF,TGTGCCAGCAGCTTACTCGCGAGCTCCTACGAGCAGTACTTC
TRBJ2-5,-,TRBD2,TRBV7-9,CASSLGYGGGETQYF,TGTGCCAGCAGCCTCGGGTATGGGGGGGGAGAGACCCAGTACTTC
TRBJ1-5,-,-,TRBV25-1,CASSEAGGNQPQHF,TGTGCCAGCAGTGAAGCAGGGGGCAATCAGCCCCAGCATTTT
TRBJ1-2,once,-,TRBV4-1,CASSQGRDTGYTF,TGCGCCAGCAGCCAAGGACGGGATACGGGCTACACCTTC